This T cell receptor (beta chain) was recorded in a study of cytomegalovirus exposure and HLA in healthy donors. Healthy bone marrow donors supplied every sample. Study-level points and caveats: The productive fraction for most TCR beta V segments was about 87% or about 30% in an earlier analysis. The authors later found most CMV-associated TCR beta chains appeared HLA-restricted.

Worth noting for this clone: Antigen: not known.

The study ran its PCR with 60 Vbeta and 13 Jbeta primers. Profiled with immunoSEQ multiplex PCR; TCRdb holds only in-frame clones, not every one. The sample has about 120,000 clones; 60% to 85% are singletons. In germline, CDR1 is LNHNV, CDR2 YYDKDF (reference sequence). V shed 8 bases and J 5 bases; nucleotides not matched to a gene: 3. The CDR3 contains 12 residues. Sequenced input: PBMCs. This TCR came from a woman in her thirties or forties in good health and CMV-seropositive. The chain recombines TRBV15 with TRBJ2-7, with 10 positions matching TRBD1. This CDR3 reads CATGDRGDEQYF. The CDR3 region has the DNA TGTGCCACCGGGGACAGGGGCGACGAGCAGTACTTC.